These T cell receptor beta chains were read from a single sample in a study of T cell repertoires in cytomegalovirus infection. TCRdb re-called the reads with MiXCR, one entry per CDR3 protein. The data contain approximately 320,000 distinct CDR3 sequences, 8% to 9.5% of them singletons. Sequencing input: PBMCs. All receptors come from a human donor in good health (CMV status not recorded). Some clones in this sample may be carry-over from other donors' samples. Each CDR3 is given with its conserved first and last residue. Each record gives: clone size, V gene, J gene, D gene, CDR3 protein, CDR3 DNA. The D gene is left open where the match is weak. The listing skips clone size in some rows; elsewhere it reads once, few, many or a size class.

abundance: .; v_gene: TRBV7-2; j_gene: TRBJ2-1; d_gene: .; CDR3aa: CASSSLVHNEQFF; CDR3nt: TGTGCCAGCAGCTCACTAGTCCACAATGAGCAGTTCTTC
abundance: few; v_gene: TRBV7-2; j_gene: TRBJ2-3; d_gene: .; CDR3aa: CASSFLGLDTQYF; CDR3nt: TGTGCCAGCAGCTTCCTCGGTTTAGATACGCAGTATTTT
abundance: few; v_gene: TRBV2; j_gene: TRBJ2-7; d_gene: .; CDR3aa: CASSEALATYF; CDR3nt: TGTGCCAGCAGTGAAGCGCTTGCCACCTACTTC
abundance: .; v_gene: TRBV11-2; j_gene: TRBJ2-5; d_gene: .; CDR3aa: CASSLYGTEETQYF; CDR3nt: TGTGCCAGCAGCTTATACGGGACTGAAGAGACCCAGTACTTC
abundance: many; v_gene: TRBV12-3/TRBV12-4; j_gene: TRBJ1-5; d_gene: .; CDR3aa: CASSFRAAQPQHF; CDR3nt: TGTGCCAGCAGTTTCAGGGCGGCTCAGCCCCAGCATTTT
abundance: .; v_gene: TRBV28; j_gene: TRBJ1-2; d_gene: .; CDR3aa: CATRRGNYGYTF; CDR3nt: TGTGCCACCCGCAGGGGAAACTATGGCTACACCTTC
abundance: many; v_gene: TRBV7-8; j_gene: TRBJ2-6; d_gene: .; CDR3aa: CASSFRGEPPGANVLTF; CDR3nt: TGTGCCAGCAGCTTCAGGGGGGAGCCCCCTGGGGCCAACGTCCTGACTTTC
abundance: .; v_gene: TRBV20-1; j_gene: TRBJ1-2; d_gene: TRBD1; CDR3aa: CSAGQGAYGYTF; CDR3nt: TGCAGTGCTGGACAGGGAGCCTATGGCTACACCTTC
abundance: .; v_gene: TRBV4-3; j_gene: TRBJ2-1; d_gene: TRBD2; CDR3aa: CASSLETSGLNNEQFF; CDR3nt: TGCGCCAGCAGCCTTGAGACTAGCGGCCTTAACAATGAGCAGTTCTTC
abundance: .; v_gene: TRBV5-1; j_gene: TRBJ2-7; d_gene: TRBD2; CDR3aa: CASSLEVGGSYEQYF; CDR3nt: TGCGCCAGCAGCTTGGAAGTGGGGGGGTCCTACGAGCAGTACTTC
abundance: many; v_gene: TRBV7-9; j_gene: TRBJ2-1; d_gene: .; CDR3aa: CASSLTVRVNEQFF; CDR3nt: TGTGCCAGCAGCTTAACGGTCCGAGTGAATGAGCAGTTCTTC
abundance: many; v_gene: TRBV7-2; j_gene: TRBJ2-1; d_gene: TRBD1; CDR3aa: CASIPGPGQTNEQFF; CDR3nt: TGTGCCAGCATCCCGGGCCCGGGACAGACAAATGAGCAGTTCTTC
abundance: few; v_gene: TRBV6-2/TRBV6-3; j_gene: TRBJ1-1; d_gene: .; CDR3aa: CASSWRQNTEAFF; CDR3nt: TGTGCCAGCAGTTGGCGGCAGAACACTGAAGCTTTCTTT
abundance: many; v_gene: TRBV7-2; j_gene: TRBJ2-3; d_gene: .; CDR3aa: CASSHPPLTDTQYF; CDR3nt: TGTGCCAGCAGCCACCCTCCCCTCACAGATACGCAGTATTTT
abundance: many; v_gene: TRBV7-3; j_gene: TRBJ2-3; d_gene: .; CDR3aa: CASNSRWGSTDTQYF; CDR3nt: TGTGCCAGCAACTCGAGGTGGGGCTCCACAGATACGCAGTATTTT
abundance: few; v_gene: TRBV12-3/TRBV12-4; j_gene: TRBJ1-6; d_gene: .; CDR3aa: CASSYADPGGYSPLHF; CDR3nt: TGTGCCAGCAGTTACGCCGACCCCGGGGGTTATTCACCCCTCCACTTT
abundance: .; v_gene: TRBV6-2/TRBV6-3; j_gene: TRBJ1-5; d_gene: TRBD1; CDR3aa: CASSYGSGTGNQPQHF; CDR3nt: TGTGCCAGCAGTTACGGGTCGGGGACAGGGAATCAGCCCCAGCATTTT
abundance: few; v_gene: TRBV24-1; j_gene: TRBJ2-2; d_gene: TRBD2; CDR3aa: CATSDPTPLSGDTGELFF; CDR3nt: TGTGCCACCAGTGATCCTACTCCTTTAAGCGGGGACACCGGGGAGCTGTTTTTT
abundance: few; v_gene: TRBV11-2; j_gene: TRBJ2-7; d_gene: .; CDR3aa: CASSRQVASSSYEQYF; CDR3nt: TGTGCCAGCAGCCGCCAGGTAGCGAGCAGCTCCTACGAGCAGTACTTC
abundance: few; v_gene: TRBV20-1; j_gene: TRBJ2-1; d_gene: .; CDR3aa: CSASEVPNEQFF; CDR3nt: TGCAGTGCTTCCGAAGTTCCAAATGAGCAGTTCTTC
abundance: few; v_gene: TRBV12-3/TRBV12-4; j_gene: TRBJ1-1; d_gene: .; CDR3aa: CASSLRTNTEAFF; CDR3nt: TGTGCCAGCAGTTTAAGGACAAACACTGAAGCTTTCTTT
abundance: .; v_gene: TRBV4-2; j_gene: TRBJ2-5; d_gene: .; CDR3aa: CASSQDLERWSPETQYF; CDR3nt: TGTGCCAGCAGCCAAGATTTAGAGAGATGGTCCCCAGAGACCCAGTACTTC
abundance: many; v_gene: TRBV7-2; j_gene: TRBJ2-1; d_gene: TRBD1; CDR3aa: CASSPRTGGNYNEQFF; CDR3nt: TGTGCCAGCAGTCCCCGTACAGGGGGCAACTACAATGAGCAGTTCTTC
abundance: many; v_gene: TRBV19; j_gene: TRBJ1-1; d_gene: .; CDR3aa: CASRKKGQMNTEAFF; CDR3nt: TGTGCCAGTAGGAAAAAAGGACAGATGAACACTGAAGCTTTCTTT
abundance: few; v_gene: TRBV13; j_gene: TRBJ1-2; d_gene: TRBD1; CDR3aa: CATQDRDFRLGYGYTF; CDR3nt: TGTGCCACCCAGGACAGGGACTTCCGGCTGGGTTATGGCTACACCTTC
abundance: .; v_gene: TRBV4-2; j_gene: TRBJ2-5; d_gene: TRBD1; CDR3aa: CASSQSRPDRGGETQYF; CDR3nt: TGTGCCAGCAGCCAAAGCCGTCCAGACAGGGGTGGGGAGACCCAGTACTTC
abundance: few; v_gene: TRBV12-3/TRBV12-4; j_gene: TRBJ2-5; d_gene: TRBD1; CDR3aa: CASGHSGTVQETQYF; CDR3nt: TGTGCCAGCGGACACTCCGGGACAGTGCAAGAGACCCAGTACTTC
abundance: many; v_gene: TRBV7-3; j_gene: TRBJ2-3; d_gene: TRBD2; CDR3aa: CASRLSGGSPSTDTQYF; CDR3nt: TGTGCCAGCAGACTGAGCGGGGGGAGCCCTAGCACAGATACGCAGTATTTT
abundance: few; v_gene: TRBV2; j_gene: TRBJ2-7; d_gene: .; CDR3aa: CASRRDGVYEQYF; CDR3nt: TGTGCCAGCAGAAGGGACGGAGTCTACGAGCAGTACTTC
abundance: few; v_gene: TRBV11-2; j_gene: TRBJ2-3; d_gene: TRBD1; CDR3aa: CASSLRDRVWTDTQYF; CDR3nt: TGTGCCAGCAGCTTACGGGACAGGGTTTGGACAGATACGCAGTATTTT
abundance: .; v_gene: TRBV7-6; j_gene: TRBJ2-6; d_gene: TRBD1; CDR3aa: CASSSTGGAGANVLTF; CDR3nt: TGTGCCAGCAGCTCGACAGGGGGCGCTGGGGCCAACGTCCTGACTTTC
abundance: .; v_gene: TRBV9; j_gene: TRBJ2-1; d_gene: TRBD2; CDR3aa: CASSLDWRGSGEGNEQFF; CDR3nt: TGTGCCAGCAGCCTCGACTGGCGGGGTAGCGGGGAAGGTAATGAGCAGTTCTTC
abundance: few; v_gene: TRBV12-3/TRBV12-4; j_gene: TRBJ2-7; d_gene: .; CDR3aa: CASSFGAAYEQYF; CDR3nt: TGTGCCAGCAGTTTCGGAGCGGCGTACGAGCAGTACTTC
abundance: many; v_gene: TRBV7-2; j_gene: TRBJ2-3; d_gene: TRBD2; CDR3aa: CASSPSSLLAGASTDTQYF; CDR3nt: TGTGCCAGCAGCCCCTCATCGTTGCTAGCGGGAGCTAGCACAGATACGCAGTATTTT
abundance: many; v_gene: TRBV11-2; j_gene: TRBJ2-1; d_gene: TRBD1; CDR3aa: CASSLDILTGHNEQFF; CDR3nt: TGTGCCAGCAGCTTAGACATCTTGACAGGGCACAATGAGCAGTTCTTC
abundance: .; v_gene: TRBV2; j_gene: TRBJ1-2; d_gene: .; CDR3aa: CASSGGGLPNYGYTF; CDR3nt: TGTGCCAGCAGTGGAGGTGGACTGCCAAACTATGGCTACACCTTC
abundance: many; v_gene: TRBV7-2; j_gene: TRBJ1-5; d_gene: .; CDR3aa: CASSLDGGGQPQHF; CDR3nt: TGTGCCAGCAGCTTAGATGGGGGGGGTCAGCCCCAGCATTTT
abundance: many; v_gene: TRBV7-9; j_gene: TRBJ1-4; d_gene: TRBD1; CDR3aa: CASSLAMGQVDEKLFF; CDR3nt: TGTGCCAGCAGCTTAGCAATGGGACAGGTCGATGAAAAACTGTTTTTT
abundance: many; v_gene: TRBV11-3; j_gene: TRBJ2-3; d_gene: TRBD2; CDR3aa: CASSPGGGGPSTDTQYF; CDR3nt: TGTGCCAGCAGCCCCGGGGGGGGGGGACCTAGCACAGATACGCAGTATTTT
abundance: few; v_gene: TRBV20-1; j_gene: TRBJ2-1; d_gene: .; CDR3aa: CSARLVGPNLGEQGEQFF; CDR3nt: TGCAGTGCTAGATTGGTCGGGCCAAACCTGGGGGAACAGGGTGAGCAGTTCTTC
abundance: few; v_gene: TRBV4-1; j_gene: TRBJ1-4; d_gene: .; CDR3aa: CASSQEALNEKLFF; CDR3nt: TGCGCCAGCAGCCAAGAGGCTCTTAATGAAAAACTGTTTTTT
abundance: few; v_gene: TRBV28; j_gene: TRBJ1-1; d_gene: .; CDR3aa: CASTAYMNTEAFF; CDR3nt: TGTGCCAGCACCGCGTACATGAACACTGAAGCTTTCTTT
abundance: many; v_gene: TRBV20-1; j_gene: TRBJ2-1; d_gene: TRBD1; CDR3aa: CSAPPARQGANEQFF; CDR3nt: TGCAGTGCTCCCCCGGCGCGACAGGGGGCTAATGAGCAGTTCTTC
abundance: many; v_gene: TRBV6-5; j_gene: TRBJ2-7; d_gene: TRBD1; CDR3aa: CATWDRRDYEQYF; CDR3nt: TGTGCCACCTGGGACAGGCGTGACTACGAGCAGTACTTC